Listed here are 2 T cell receptor beta chains from one sample, sequenced in a study of tumor T cells in aggressive B-cell lymphoma. Repertoires were generated with immunoSEQ multiplex PCR, while TCRdb's copy carries only in-frame clones and drops some. Here the sample spans 9,500 to 10,000 clones, 85% being singletons. The source material was tumor tissue. Source of these receptors: an adult with diffuse large B cell lymphoma.

The V gene is TRBV28, the J gene TRBJ2-4, with 12 bases that match TRBD2. This CDR3 has 15 residues. The germline V gene encodes CDR1 MDHEN and CDR2 SYDVKM. V lost 4 bases, J lost 9 bases, and 7 bases stayed unmatched. The CDR3 here is CASSSLAGGPIIQYF. The CDR3 DNA reads TGTGCCAGCAGTTCTCTAGCGGGAGGGCCGATCATTCAGTACTTC.

This chain connects TRBV29-1 to TRBJ2-6; the D gene is possibly TRBD1 (5 bases). The CDR3 consists of 14 residues. Trimming took off 5 bases at V and 4 bases at J, with 12 bases between the two ends. Looked up from germline, CDR1 is SQVTM and CDR2 is ANQGSEA. This chain's CDR3 is CSVRGQSGANVLTF. In DNA form, the CDR3 reads TGCAGCGTTAGGGGTCAGTCCGGGGCCAACGTCCTGACTTTC.